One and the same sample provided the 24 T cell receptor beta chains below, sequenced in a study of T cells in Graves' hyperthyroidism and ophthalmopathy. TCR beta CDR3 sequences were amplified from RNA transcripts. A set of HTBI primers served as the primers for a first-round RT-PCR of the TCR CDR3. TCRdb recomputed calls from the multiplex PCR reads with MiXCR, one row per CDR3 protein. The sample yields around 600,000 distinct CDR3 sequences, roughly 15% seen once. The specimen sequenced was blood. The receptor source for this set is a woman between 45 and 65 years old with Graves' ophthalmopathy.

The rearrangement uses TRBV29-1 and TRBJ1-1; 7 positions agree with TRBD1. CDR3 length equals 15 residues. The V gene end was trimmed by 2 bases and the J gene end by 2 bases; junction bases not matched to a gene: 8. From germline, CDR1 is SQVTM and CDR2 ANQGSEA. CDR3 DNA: TGCAGCGTTGAAAGGAAGGGGGCTTTAAACACTGAAGCTTTCTTT. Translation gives CSVERKGALNTEAFF.

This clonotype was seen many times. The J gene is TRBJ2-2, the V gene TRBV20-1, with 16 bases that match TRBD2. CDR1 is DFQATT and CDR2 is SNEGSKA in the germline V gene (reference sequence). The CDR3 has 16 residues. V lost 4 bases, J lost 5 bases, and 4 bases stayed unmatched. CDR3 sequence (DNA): TGCAGTGCTACCGGGACTAGCGGGAGGGCAACCGGGGAGCTGTTTTTT. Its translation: CSATGTSGRATGELFF.

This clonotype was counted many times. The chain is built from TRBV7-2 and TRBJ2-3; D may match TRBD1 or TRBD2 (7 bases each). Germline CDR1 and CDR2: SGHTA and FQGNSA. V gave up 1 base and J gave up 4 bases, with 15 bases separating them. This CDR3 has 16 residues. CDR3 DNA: TGTGCCAGCAGCTTAGGACAGGGCGGGGGAGCAGATACGCAGTATTTT. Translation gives CASSLGQGGGADTQYF.

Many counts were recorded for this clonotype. CDR3 coding DNA: TGTGCCAGCAGCTCTAGCGGGATGGCGAACAATGAGCAGTTCTTC. Its protein product is CASSSSGMANNEQFF. The gene calls are TRBV13 and TRBJ2-1; TRBD2 aligns across 9 bases. The V segment lost 4 bases and the J segment 5 bases; nucleotides outside the gene matches: 6. CDR3 length: 15 amino acids. Germline assignment: CDR1 PRHDT and CDR2 FYEKMQ (reference sequence).

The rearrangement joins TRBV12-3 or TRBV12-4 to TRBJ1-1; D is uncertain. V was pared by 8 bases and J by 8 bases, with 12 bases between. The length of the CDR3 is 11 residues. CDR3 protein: CASVRTGEAFF. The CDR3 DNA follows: TGTGCCAGCGTTAGGACTGGAGAAGCTTTCTTT.

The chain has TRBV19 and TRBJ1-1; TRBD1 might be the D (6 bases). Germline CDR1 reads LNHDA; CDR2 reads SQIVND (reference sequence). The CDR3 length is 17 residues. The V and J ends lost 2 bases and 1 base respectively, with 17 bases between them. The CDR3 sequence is CASSIMGRGARNTEAFF. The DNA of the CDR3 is TGTGCCAGTAGTATAATGGGCAGGGGCGCAAGGAACACTGAAGCTTTCTTT.

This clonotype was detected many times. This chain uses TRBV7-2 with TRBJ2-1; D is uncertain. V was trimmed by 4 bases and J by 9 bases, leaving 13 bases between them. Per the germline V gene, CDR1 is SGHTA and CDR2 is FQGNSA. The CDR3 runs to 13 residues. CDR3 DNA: TGTGCCAGCAGCTCCCCCTTTGTCGGTGAGCAGTTCTTC. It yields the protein CASSSPFVGEQFF.

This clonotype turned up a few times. CDR3 bases: TGTGCCAGCAGTTTTCCCATAGCGGGAGGCGCCTACGAGCAGTACTTC. Its protein product is CASSFPIAGGAYEQYF. This chain connects TRBV28 to TRBJ2-7; 10 nucleotides match TRBD2. V was clipped by 3 bases and J by 2 bases; unmatched bases: 7. The germline gives CDR1 MDHEN, CDR2 SYDVKM. This CDR3 has 16 residues. Filled out from reference TRBV28 and TRBJ2-7, the complete variable domain reads DVKVTQSSRYLVKRTGEKVFLECVQDMDHENMFWYRQDPGLGLRLIYFSYDVKMKEKGDIPEGYSVSREKKERFSLILESASTNQTSMYLCASSFPIAGGAYEQYFGPGTRLTVT.

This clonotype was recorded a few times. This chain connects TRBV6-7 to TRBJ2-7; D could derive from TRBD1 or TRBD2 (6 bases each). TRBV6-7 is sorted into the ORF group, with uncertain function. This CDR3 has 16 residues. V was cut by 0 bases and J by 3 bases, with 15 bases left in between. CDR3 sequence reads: CASSYSWGAPLYEQYF. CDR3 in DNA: TGTGCCAGCAGTTACTCGTGGGGGGCCCCACTCTACGAGCAGTACTTC.

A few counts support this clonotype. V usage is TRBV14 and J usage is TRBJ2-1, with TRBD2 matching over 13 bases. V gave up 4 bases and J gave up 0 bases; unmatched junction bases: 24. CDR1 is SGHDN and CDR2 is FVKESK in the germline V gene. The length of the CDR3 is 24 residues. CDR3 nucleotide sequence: TGTGCCAGCAGCCCGCCACAACTAGCGGGAGGGCCTATCAGCTGGTCGGGCTCCTACAATGAGCAGTTCTTC. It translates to CASSPPQLAGGPISWSGSYNEQFF.

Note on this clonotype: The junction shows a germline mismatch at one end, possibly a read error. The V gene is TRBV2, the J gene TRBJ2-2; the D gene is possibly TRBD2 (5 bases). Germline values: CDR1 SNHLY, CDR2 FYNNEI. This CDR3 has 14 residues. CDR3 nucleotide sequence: TGTGCCAGCCGTTGGACTCAGAACACCGGGGAGTTGTTTTTT. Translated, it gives CASRWTQNTGELFF.

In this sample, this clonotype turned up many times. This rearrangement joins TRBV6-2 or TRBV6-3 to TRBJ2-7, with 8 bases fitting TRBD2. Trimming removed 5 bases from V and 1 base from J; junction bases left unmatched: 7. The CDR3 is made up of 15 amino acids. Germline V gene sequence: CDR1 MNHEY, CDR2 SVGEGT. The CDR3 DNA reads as TGTGCCAGCAGTCCCAGGGCGGGGGGATCCTACGAGCAGTACTTC. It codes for CASSPRAGGSYEQYF.

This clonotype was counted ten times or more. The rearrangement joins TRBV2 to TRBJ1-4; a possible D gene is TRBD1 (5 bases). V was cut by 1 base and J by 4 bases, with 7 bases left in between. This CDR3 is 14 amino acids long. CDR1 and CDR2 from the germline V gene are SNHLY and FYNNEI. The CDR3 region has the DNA TGTGCCAGCAGTGAAGGAGGGGTTAATGAAAAACTGTTTTTT. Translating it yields CASSEGGVNEKLFF.

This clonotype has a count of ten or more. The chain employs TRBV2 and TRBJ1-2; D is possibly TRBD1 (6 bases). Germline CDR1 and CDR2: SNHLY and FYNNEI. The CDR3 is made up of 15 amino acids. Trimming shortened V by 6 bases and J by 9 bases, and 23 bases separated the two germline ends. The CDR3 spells CASRRETGTRGSYTF. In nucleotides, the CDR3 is TGTGCCAGCAGGCGTGAAACCGGGACACGGGGGAGCTACACCTTC. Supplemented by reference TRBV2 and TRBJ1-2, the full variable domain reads EPEVTQTPSHQVTQMGQEVILRCVPISNHLYFYWYRQILGQKVEFLVSFYNNEISEKSEIFDDQFSVERPDGSNFTLKIRSTKLEDSAMYFCASRRETGTRGSYTFGSGTRLTVV.

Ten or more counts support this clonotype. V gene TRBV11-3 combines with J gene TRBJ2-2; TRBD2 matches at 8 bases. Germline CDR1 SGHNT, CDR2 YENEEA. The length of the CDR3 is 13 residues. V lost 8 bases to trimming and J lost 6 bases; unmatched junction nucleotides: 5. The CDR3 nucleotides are TGTGCCAGCCGGGAGGGGTTTGCCGGGGAGCTGTTTTTT. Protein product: CASREGFAGELFF. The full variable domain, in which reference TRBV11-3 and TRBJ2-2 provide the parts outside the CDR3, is EAGVVQSPRYKIIEKKQPVAFWCNPISGHNTLYWYLQNLGQGPELLIRYENEEAVDDSQLPKDRFSAERLKGVDSTLKIQPAELGDSAVYLCASREGFAGELFFGEGSRLTVL.

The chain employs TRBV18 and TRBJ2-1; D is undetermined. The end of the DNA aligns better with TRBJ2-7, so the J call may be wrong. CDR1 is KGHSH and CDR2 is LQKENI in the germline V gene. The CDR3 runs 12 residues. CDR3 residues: CASSPMYNEQYF. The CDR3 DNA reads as TGTGCCAGCTCACCGATGTACAATGAGCAGTACTTC.

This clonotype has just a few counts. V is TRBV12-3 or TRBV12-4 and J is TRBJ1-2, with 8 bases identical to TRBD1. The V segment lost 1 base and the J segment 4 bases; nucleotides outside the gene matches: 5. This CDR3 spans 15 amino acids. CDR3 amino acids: CASSLVTGVVYGYTF. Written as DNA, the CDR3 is TGTGCCAGCAGTTTAGTGACAGGGGTGGTCTATGGCTACACCTTC.

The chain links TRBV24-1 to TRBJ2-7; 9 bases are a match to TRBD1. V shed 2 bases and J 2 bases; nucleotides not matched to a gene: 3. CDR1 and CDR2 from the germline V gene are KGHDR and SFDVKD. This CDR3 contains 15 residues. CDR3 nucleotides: TGTGCCACCAGTGATTCCGGACAGGGGACCTACGAGCAGTACTTC. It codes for CATSDSGQGTYEQYF.

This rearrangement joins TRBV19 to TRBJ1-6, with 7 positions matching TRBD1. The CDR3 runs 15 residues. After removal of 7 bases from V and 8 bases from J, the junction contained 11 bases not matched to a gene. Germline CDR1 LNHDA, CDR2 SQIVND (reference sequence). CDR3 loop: CASTSSGTAYSPLHF. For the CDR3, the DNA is TGTGCCAGTACCTCCTCCGGGACAGCGTATTCACCCCTCCACTTT.

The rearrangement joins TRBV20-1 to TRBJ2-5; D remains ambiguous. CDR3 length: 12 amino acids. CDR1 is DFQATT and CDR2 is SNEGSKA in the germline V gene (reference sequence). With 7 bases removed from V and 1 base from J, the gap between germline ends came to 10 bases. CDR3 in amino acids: CSGAGIQETQYF. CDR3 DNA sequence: TGCAGTGGTGCCGGAATCCAAGAGACCCAGTACTTC.

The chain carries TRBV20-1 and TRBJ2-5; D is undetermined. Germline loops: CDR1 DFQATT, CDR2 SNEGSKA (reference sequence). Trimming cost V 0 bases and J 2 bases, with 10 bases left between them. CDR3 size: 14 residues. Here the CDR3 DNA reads TGCAGTGCTAGAGACCAACTGGGGCAAGAGACCCAGTACTTC. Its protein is CSARDQLGQETQYF.

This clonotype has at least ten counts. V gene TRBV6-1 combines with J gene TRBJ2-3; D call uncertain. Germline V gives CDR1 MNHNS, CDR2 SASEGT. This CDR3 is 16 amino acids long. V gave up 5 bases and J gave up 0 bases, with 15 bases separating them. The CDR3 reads CASSYSFDFSTDTQYF. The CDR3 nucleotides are TGTGCCAGCAGTTACTCCTTCGACTTTAGCACAGATACGCAGTATTTT.

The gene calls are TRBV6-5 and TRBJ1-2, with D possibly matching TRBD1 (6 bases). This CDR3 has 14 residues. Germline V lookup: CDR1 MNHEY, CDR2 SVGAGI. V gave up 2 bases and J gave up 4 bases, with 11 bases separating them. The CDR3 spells CASSYGDTFYGYTF. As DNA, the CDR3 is TGTGCCAGCAGTTACGGGGACACCTTCTATGGCTACACCTTC.

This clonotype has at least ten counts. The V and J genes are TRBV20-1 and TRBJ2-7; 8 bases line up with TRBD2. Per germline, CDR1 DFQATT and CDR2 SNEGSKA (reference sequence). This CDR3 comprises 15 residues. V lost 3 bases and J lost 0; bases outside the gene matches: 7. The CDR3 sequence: CSARPLAVSSYEQYF. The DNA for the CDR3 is TGCAGTGCTAGGCCACTAGCGGTCTCCTCCTACGAGCAGTACTTC.